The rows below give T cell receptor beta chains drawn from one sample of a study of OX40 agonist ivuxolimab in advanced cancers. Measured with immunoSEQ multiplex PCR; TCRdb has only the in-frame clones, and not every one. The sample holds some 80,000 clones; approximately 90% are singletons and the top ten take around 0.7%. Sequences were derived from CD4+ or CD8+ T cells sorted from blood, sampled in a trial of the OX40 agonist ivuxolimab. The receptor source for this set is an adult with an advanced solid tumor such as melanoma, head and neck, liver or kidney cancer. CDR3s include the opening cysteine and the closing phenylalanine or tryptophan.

CDR3: CASRDWDTEAFF; V: TRBV6-5
CDR3: CASSPTSGGAGANVLTF; V: TRBV7-2
CDR3: CASSPRQPAGELFF; V: TRBV7-6
CDR3: CAWRGQSYLSYNSPLHF; V: TRBV30
CDR3: CASSQVPRPNEKLFF; V: TRBV4-3
CDR3: CASSANRRETQYF; V: TRBV2
CDR3: CASSLMCQGRYYGYTF; V: TRBV23-1
CDR3: CASSTQGNTGELFF; V: TRBV2
CDR3: CASNFHNGFQYF; V: TRBV6-1
CDR3: CASSPTENQPQHF; V: TRBV18
CDR3: CASSGQYSYEQYF; V: TRBV6-1
CDR3: CASSYGGRMYSPLHF; V: TRBV6-5
CDR3: CASSFDSYGYTF; V: TRBV5-1
CDR3: CASSLMGQGAETQYF; V: TRBV5-1
CDR3: CASSLAGGSDTQYF; V: TRBV7-9
CDR3: CASSSLMNTEAFF; V: TRBV5-1
CDR3: CSATRTDTQYF; V: TRBV20-1
CDR3: CASSIGQAFYGYTF; V: TRBV19
CDR3: CASSKGAMGNTEAFF; V: TRBV6-5
CDR3: CASSLVDRGYSPLHF; V: TRBV11-2
CDR3: CASSSTSTRFSYNEQFF; V: TRBV7-2
CDR3: CASSASGGLTDTQYF; V: TRBV25-1
CDR3: CASSSWRAGTGPYNEQFF; V: TRBV5-4
CDR3: CASSKRARDWSNQPQHF; V: TRBV19
CDR3: CASSLGSGGAEEQFF; V: TRBV5-5
CDR3: CASSLEGGAYEQYF; V: TRBV7-9
CDR3: CAASGLADTGELFF; V: TRBV5-4
CDR3: CASGPNQETQYF; V: TRBV10-1
CDR3: CASSYETSGLYNEQFF; V: TRBV5-6
CDR3: CASSERGARPQHF; V: TRBV10-1